A single TCR beta chain is shown here with its context. Clones were sequenced by immunoSEQ multiplex PCR, and TCRdb holds only the in-frame ones, with some missing. Among 130,000 to 150,000 clones listed, over 70% were seen once. This specimen comes from a study of blood T cell repertoires in COVID-19. The ends were cut back, 3 bases at V and 1 base at J, with 13 bases in the middle. The CDR3 length is 14 residues. The germline V gene has CDR1 DFQATT and CDR2 SNEGSKA (reference sequence). The source of this sequence is a woman aged 60-75 years with acute or convalescent COVID-19. The rearrangement joins TRBV20-1 to TRBJ2-7, with TRBD2 as a possible D gene (5 bases). The sequencing sample was made of peripheral blood. The CDR3 DNA reads TGCAGTGCTAGTGGGAGAGGCGGATCCTACGAGCAGTACTTC. This gives the protein CSASGRGGSYEQYF.